The 16 T cell receptor beta chains given below trace back to one sample, sequenced in a study of cytomegalovirus exposure and HLA in healthy donors. Libraries were prepared by immunoSEQ multiplex PCR; TCRdb keeps only in-frame clonotypes and omits some of them. The sample includes tens of thousands of clones, around 92% of them seen just once. The sample taken for sequencing was PBMCs. The receptors derive from a woman aged 18-35 years in good health and CMV-seronegative.

The chain has TRBV19 and TRBJ2-3; D is perhaps TRBD2 (6 bases). This CDR3 region has 14 residues. V was clipped by 5 bases and J by 1 base, with 10 bases between them. Germline values: CDR1 LNHDA, CDR2 SQIVND (reference sequence). This CDR3 is CASSPVAGTDTQYF. DNA for the CDR3: TGTGCCAGTAGTCCGGTAGCGGGCACAGATACGCAGTATTTT. The full variable domain, with the rest looked up from reference TRBV19 and TRBJ2-3, is DGGITQSPKYLFRKEGQNVTLSCEQNLNHDAMYWYRQDPGQGLRLIYYSQIVNDFQKGDIAEGYSVSREKKESFPLTVTSAQKNPTAFYLCASSPVAGTDTQYFGPGTRLTVL.

This chain uses TRBV6-6 with TRBJ2-7, with 8 bases aligning to TRBD2. Germline V CDR1 and CDR2: MNHNY, SVGAGI (reference sequence). The CDR3 consists of 15 residues. The junction had 13 bases not matched to a gene; V was cut back by 0 bases and J by 12 bases. CDR3 bases: TGTGCCAGCAGTTACTCGATTGTGACTAGCGTGACAATGTACTTC. This gives the protein CASSYSIVTSVTMYF.

The chain couples TRBV4-1 to TRBJ2-5, with D maybe TRBD2 (6 bases). The length of the CDR3 is 16 residues. Germline V gene lookup returns CDR1 MGHRA and CDR2 YSYEKL. Trimming pared 0 bases from V and 5 bases from J, leaving 16 bases between. The CDR3 spells CASSQDPGPAGETQYF. DNA of the CDR3: TGCGCCAGCAGCCAAGATCCAGGGCCCGCGGGGGAGACCCAGTACTTC.

The chain is built from TRBV6-1 and TRBJ2-7; D is unresolved. The CDR3 has 10 residues. CDR1 is MNHNS, CDR2 SASEGT, per germline. V gave up 4 bases and J gave up 4 bases, with 2 bases separating them. CDR3 sequence: CASSVYEQYF. As DNA, the CDR3 is TGTGCCAGCAGTGTATACGAGCAGTACTTC.

V is TRBV28 and J is TRBJ1-5, with 7 bases that match TRBD1. CDR3 length: 13 amino acids. Unmatched junction bases numbered 3, after V lost 7 bases and J lost 3 bases. The germline CDR1 and CDR2 sequences are MDHEN and SYDVKM. CDR3 nucleotide sequence: TGTGCCAGCACGGGACAGTACAATCAGCCCCAGCATTTT. Translating gives CASTGQYNQPQHF.

This clone appeared a single time. The chain employs TRBV7-9 and TRBJ1-2, with D possibly matching TRBD1 (5 bases). The CDR3 has 16 residues. Between the trimmed V and J ends, which lost 1 base and 4 bases, there was a span of 16 bases. Per germline, CDR1 SEHNR and CDR2 FQNEAQ (reference sequence). The CDR3 reads CASSLERMQGSYGYTF. The CDR3 region has the DNA TGTGCCAGCAGCTTAGAACGGATGCAGGGCAGCTATGGCTACACCTTC.

This sequence joins TRBV15 and TRBJ2-2, with TRBD1 as a possible D gene (5 bases). This CDR3 region has 14 residues. Germline loops: CDR1 LNHNV, CDR2 YYDKDF (reference sequence). Deletions cut 3 bases from V and 8 bases from J, with 13 bases between. The CDR3 DNA is TGTGCCACCAGCAGGGACACCCAAGTGGGGGAGCTGTTTTTT. Its protein product is CATSRDTQVGELFF.

This clone has only one observation. V and J are TRBV4-1 and TRBJ1-3; TRBD1 matches 8 bases. The CDR3 is 18 amino acids. Germline CDR1 reads MGHRA; CDR2 reads YSYEKL. Trimming at V came to 1 base and at J to 1 base, leaving 9 bases not matched to a gene. CDR3 residues: CASSQGGRGRISGNTIYF. In nucleotides, the CDR3 is TGCGCCAGCAGCCAAGGGGGCAGGGGGCGAATTTCTGGAAACACCATATATTTT.

The chain combines TRBV11-2 with TRBJ2-1; 8 positions match TRBD2. The CDR3 extends over 14 amino acids. J was trimmed by 10 bases and V by 0 bases; bases with no gene match: 5. The germline gives CDR1 SGHAT, CDR2 FQNNGV. The CDR3 sequence: CASSLDRGGIEQFF. The CDR3 DNA is TGTGCCAGCAGCTTAGATCGGGGGGGGATCGAGCAGTTCTTC.

V and J are TRBV28 and TRBJ1-4; 8 bases agree with TRBD1. The CDR3 extends over 15 amino acids. Trimming at V came to 7 bases and at J to 6 bases, leaving 10 bases not matched to a gene. Germline assignment: CDR1 MDHEN and CDR2 SYDVKM. The CDR3 reads CASTQGGQGDEKLFF. The CDR3 coding sequence is TGTGCCAGCACCCAGGGAGGACAGGGAGATGAAAAACTGTTTTTT.

The chain recombines TRBV7-2 with TRBJ2-5; the match to TRBD2 covers 10 bases. The V and J ends lost 2 bases and 5 bases, in that order; junction bases with no gene match: 11. The CDR3 totals 17 residues. Germline loops: CDR1 SGHTA, CDR2 FQGNSA. The CDR3 sequence is CASSLSLSGGASETQYF. CDR3 in DNA: TGTGCCAGCAGCTTATCCCTCAGCGGGGGGGCTAGTGAGACCCAGTACTTC.

J is TRBJ2-5 and V is TRBV5-1; the match to TRBD2 covers 8 bases. Losses at the gene ends were 5 bases for V and 1 base for J; bases not matched to a gene: 7. The CDR3 loop spans 15 amino acids. Germline V CDR1 and CDR2: SGHRS, YFSETQ. The CDR3 nucleotides read TGCGCCAGCAGGAGGGCGGGAGGTCCCCAAGAGACCCAGTACTTC. This translates into CASRRAGGPQETQYF.

As concerns this clone: One end of the junction is discordant with germline, which a read error may explain. V is TRBV2 and J is TRBJ1-6; 10 bases are a match to TRBD1. The CDR3 is made up of 14 amino acids. Germline V gene sequence: CDR1 SNHLY, CDR2 FYNNEI. This CDR3 is CASSDGTGDSPLHF. DNA of the CDR3: TGTGCCAGCAGTGACGGGACAGGGGATTCTCCCCTCCACTTT. Together with reference TRBV2 and TRBJ1-6, the CDR3 gives the full variable domain: EPEVTQTPSHQVTQMGQEVILRCVPISNHLYFYWYRQILGQKVEFLVSFYNNEISEKSEIFDDQFSVERPDGSNFTLKIRSTKLEDSAMYFCASSDGTGDSPLHFGNGTRLTVT.

This chain uses TRBV5-1 with TRBJ1-2; 11 nucleotides agree with TRBD1. The CDR3 spans 15 residues. Per germline, CDR1 SGHRS and CDR2 YFSETQ. V shed 4 bases and J 5 bases; nucleotides not matched to a gene: 7. CDR3 amino acids: CASSETGQGVYGYTF. The CDR3 nucleotides read TGCGCCAGCAGCGAGACGGGACAGGGGGTTTATGGCTACACCTTC.

The chain carries TRBV5-1 and TRBJ2-5; 12 positions agree with TRBD2. Germline values: CDR1 SGHRS, CDR2 YFSETQ. The junction had 8 bases not matched to a gene; V was cut back by 3 bases and J by 8 bases. This CDR3 spans 15 amino acids. CDR3 amino acids: CASSSGTSGLGTQYF. CDR3 DNA: TGCGCCAGCAGCTCTGGGACTAGCGGGCTCGGCACCCAGTACTTC.

The rearrangement links TRBV5-1 to TRBJ2-7, with a possible D match to TRBD1 (8 bases). V was clipped by 3 bases and J by 0 bases, with 16 bases between them. Germline CDR1 and CDR2: SGHRS and YFSETQ. The CDR3 totals 16 residues. CDR3 amino acids: CASSWGGQASSYEQYF. The CDR3 DNA is TGCGCCAGCAGCTGGGGGGGACAGGCGAGCTCCTACGAGCAGTACTTC.